Listed here is a single T cell receptor beta chain. The antigen is undetermined. These data come from a study of Graves' ophthalmopathy and Graves' hyperthyroidism. The study, taken as a whole, reports: A 13-signature model separated ophthalmopathy from stable hyperthyroidism, about 90% sensitivity, 75% to 84% specificity. For predicting ophthalmopathy progression, the model had about 66% sensitivity and 72.22% specificity. Most thyroid-expanded clonotypes exceeding 0.001 frequency were also found in blood.

V lost 1 base and J 1 base, leaving 8 bases between the germline ends. The CDR3 loop spans 15 amino acids. The sequenced template was RNA, covering the TCR beta CDR3 region. First-round RT-PCR relied on HTBI primers, and a second-round multiplex PCR came next. TCRdb reprocessed the multiplex PCR reads via MiXCR and lists one record per CDR3 protein. The repertoire holds around 1.1 million distinct CDR3 sequences, with 36% as singletons. A diagnosis was made from clinical symptoms together with serum thyroxine, TRAb, thyroid ultrasound and orbital computed tomography. The receptor was derived from an adult man with Graves' hyperthyroidism. Material: peripheral blood or thyroid tissue (not recorded which). The chain carries TRBV12-3 or TRBV12-4 and TRBJ1-3; D call uncertain. The chain's CDR3 is CASSLGQVSGNTIYF. CDR3 sequence (DNA): TGTGCCAGCAGTTTAGGCCAAGTATCTGGAAACACCATATATTTT.